These 13 T cell receptor beta chains share one sample of origin, sequenced in a study of blood T cell repertoires in COVID-19 (dated by TCRdb to the early 2020s). Libraries came from the immunoSEQ multiplex PCR assay. The table comes from immuneACCESS by way of TCRdb, which keeps in-frame sequences with V and J called. Part of the clones is missing from these tables; in studies checked, under half for an unresolved V gene and the rest for unknown reasons. The sample contains approximately 240,000 clones, 83% of them found a single time. The top ten clonotypes cover 1.3% of the sample. Sequencing input: peripheral blood. These receptor sequences come from a woman between 25 and 40 years old with COVID-19, enrolled during active disease.

The V and J genes are TRBV5-4 and TRBJ1-1, with 8 bases identical to TRBD1. The CDR3 is 14 amino acids. V lost 3 bases and J lost 3; bases outside the gene matches: 4. Per germline, CDR1 SGHNT and CDR2 YYREEE (reference sequence). CDR3 coding DNA: TGTGCCAGCAGCTGGCAGGGGGCACACACTGAAGCTTTCTTT. Amino acid sequence: CASSWQGAHTEAFF.

CDR3 loop: CASSPGTTLLTDTQYF. In DNA, the CDR3 is TGTGCCAGCAGCCCCGGGACTACCCTCCTCACAGATACGCAGTATTTT. This chain connects TRBV7-2 to TRBJ2-3, with 7 nucleotides matching TRBD2. Germline assignment: CDR1 SGHTA and CDR2 FQGNSA. The CDR3 contains 16 residues. Trimming cost V 5 bases and J 2 bases; bases outside gene matches: 10. Full variable domain (remainder filled in from reference TRBV7-2 and TRBJ2-3): GAGVSQSPSNKVTEKGKDVELRCDPISGHTALYWYRQSLGQGLEFLIYFQGNSAPDKSGLPSDRFSAERTGGSVSTLTIQRTQQEDSAVYLCASSPGTTLLTDTQYFGPGTRLTVL.

CDR3 sequence: CASSFGTHKGEQYF. CDR3 bases: TGTGCCAGCAGCTTTGGGACTCACAAGGGGGAGCAGTACTTC. The genes are TRBV11-1 and TRBJ2-7; D perhaps matches TRBD2 (6 bases). V lost 3 bases to trimming and J lost 7 bases, with 16 bases between them. There are 14 residues in the CDR3. Germline CDR1 SGHAT, CDR2 FQDESV (reference sequence).

The chain combines TRBV3-1 (or the pseudogene TRBV3-2) with TRBJ2-6; the D gene is possibly TRBD1 (5 bases). This CDR3 has 18 residues. V was trimmed by 3 bases and J by 0 bases, leaving 15 bases between them. Germline V lookup: CDR1 LGHDT, CDR2 YNNKEL (reference sequence). The CDR3 is CASSHLRDSHSGANVLTF. DNA of the CDR3: TGTGCCAGCAGCCACCTCCGTGACAGTCACTCTGGGGCCAACGTCCTGACTTTC.

The rearrangement links TRBV6-5 to TRBJ1-5; TRBD1 aligns across 8 bases. The length of the CDR3 is 16 residues. From germline, CDR1 is MNHEY and CDR2 SVGAGI. J was trimmed by 2 bases and V by 2 bases; bases with no gene match: 5. Here the CDR3 DNA reads TGTGCCAGCAGTTACGCCCGACAGGGGCGCAATCAGCCCCAGCATTTT. Translating it yields CASSYARQGRNQPQHF.

This sequence joins TRBV9 and TRBJ1-5, with 9 bases identical to TRBD1. The CDR3 sequence is 14 residues long. Looked up from germline, CDR1 is SGDLS and CDR2 is YYNGEE. V shed 0 bases, J shed 9 bases, and the junction held 4 bases outside the gene matches. The CDR3 nucleotides read TGTGCCAGCAGCGTAGGGGACAGGGAGGGGCCCCAGCATTTT. As protein: CASSVGDREGPQHF.

The chain employs TRBV7-3 and TRBJ2-1; 9 nucleotides match TRBD1. The CDR3 extends over 15 amino acids. The germline V gene has CDR1 SGHTA and CDR2 FQGTGA. V was clipped by 5 bases and J by 4 bases; unmatched bases: 6. CDR3 bases: TGTGCCAGCAGCCCGACAGGGGGAGGATACAATGAGCAGTTCTTC. Translation: CASSPTGGGYNEQFF.

A word on this clone: At the DNA level, this CDR3 is encoded by other sequences in the same sample as well. This chain links TRBV14 with TRBJ1-2, with 8 bases that match TRBD1. The V and J ends lost 1 base and 5 bases, in that order; junction bases with no gene match: 0. This CDR3 is 13 amino acids long. The germline gives CDR1 SGHDN, CDR2 FVKESK. This chain's CDR3 is CASSQGQGYGYTF. The CDR3 bases are TGTGCCAGCAGCCAAGGACAGGGGTATGGCTACACCTTC.

The genes are TRBV19 and TRBJ2-1; no firm D call. V was trimmed by 1 base and J by 7 bases, leaving 14 bases between them. This CDR3 is 15 amino acids long. CDR1 is LNHDA, CDR2 SQIVND, per germline (reference sequence). For the CDR3, the DNA is TGTGCCAGTAGTATAGTGTTCGCGAGCAAAAATGAGCAGTTCTTC. It translates to CASSIVFASKNEQFF.

This clone was seen only a few times. The rearrangement joins TRBV2 to TRBJ1-5, with a weak D call TRBD1 (5 bases). V was trimmed by 9 bases and J by 3 bases, leaving 9 bases between them. CDR3 length: 12 amino acids. Germline-derived CDR1 and CDR2 are SNHLY and FYNNEI. Here the CDR3 reads CASDSPNQPQHF. The DNA of the CDR3 is TGTGCCAGTGACAGTCCCAATCAGCCCCAGCATTTT.

In its sample, this clone was seen a few times. The chain couples TRBV19 to TRBJ2-2; a possible D gene is TRBD1 (6 bases). V lost 7 bases and J lost 7, with 16 bases in between. From germline, CDR1 is LNHDA and CDR2 SQIVND (reference sequence). This CDR3 region has 14 residues. The CDR3 sequence is CASMRQGSVGELFF. The CDR3 DNA reads as TGTGCCAGTATGAGGCAGGGGTCGGTCGGGGAGCTGTTTTTT.

The V call is TRBV18, the J call TRBJ2-2; D call uncertain. This CDR3 is 15 amino acids long. With 5 bases removed from V and 0 bases from J, the gap between germline ends came to 10 bases. CDR1 and CDR2 (germline): KGHSH, LQKENI. The CDR3 nucleotides read TGTGCCAGCTCATCAAACATGCCGAACACCGGGGAGCTGTTTTTT. The encoded protein is CASSSNMPNTGELFF.

The chain combines TRBV29-1 with TRBJ1-1; 11 nucleotides align to TRBD1. CDR3 length: 16 residues. Germline lookup yields CDR1 SQVTM and CDR2 ANQGSEA. Trimming at V came to 3 bases and at J to 1 base, leaving 7 bases not matched to a gene. Written as DNA, the CDR3 is TGCAGCGTTGATAGGGGACAGGGGGTAAAGAACACTGAAGCTTTCTTT. Translated, it gives CSVDRGQGVKNTEAFF.